This T cell receptor beta chain was identified during a study of blood T cells in healthy people across ages (dated by TCRdb to the mid-2010s). Background for the entire study: Template switching captured roughly one uniquely barcoded TCR beta cDNA molecule per two T cells in model experiments. Age-related changes in TCR beta repertoire diversity were measured in the study by deep sequencing normalized with unique cDNA molecular identifiers. The donors were divided into four age groups: young (average approximately 17 years), middle-aged (about 41), aged (around 59) and long-lived (around 87). To avoid experimental bias, donors of different ages were distributed randomly across sequencing lanes. For two donors (one aged 18 to 30 and one aged 80 or older), the study analyzed two additional independent replicas of 1 million unique cDNA reads from the same blood draw.

Donors were about 36 systemically healthy Caucasian individuals from Russia aged roughly 6 to 100 years. Ten milliliters of peripheral blood were collected from each donor into EDTA-treated Vacutainer tubes. Ficoll-Paque density-gradient centrifugation was used to isolate PBMCs, with at least 6.5 million per sample. Trizol reagent was used to extract total RNA from the PBMCs, yielding at least 5 micrograms per sample. For every donor, an aliquot of PBMCs went through flow cytometry to measure the percentages of naive CD45RAhigh/CD27high T cells. Including the terminal cysteine and phenylalanine, the CDR3 comprises 16 residues. Just CDR3 DNA is preserved here, 48 bases in frame from base 1. Trimming takes 4 bases off V and 4 bases off J; junction bases not matched to a gene: 14. Taken from the germline V gene (reference sequence), the CDR1 and CDR2 loops are DFQATT and SNEGSKA. This clonotype has more than one count but fewer than ten. This clone's antigen is unknown. No much larger clone exists at a distance of one base, and base qualities are not known.

The library was made by 5' RACE. Sequencing was carried out with an Illumina HiSeq 2500. The second PCR ran for about 6 to 12 cycles and used a J-beta primer mix along with a sample-barcoded 5' primer. Each TCR beta cDNA molecule received a unique molecular identifier from a template-switch 5' adaptor carrying 12 random nucleotides. At least 2.5 million CDR3-containing paired-end reads were obtained from each sample. First-strand cDNA synthesis was performed from all RNA using the Mint cDNA synthesis kit, with priming by a TRBC-specific oligonucleotide. Following uracil-DNA glycosylase treatment, a first 18-cycle PCR with universal primers M1SS and BC2_uni_R was performed on all cDNA. The study's processing was this. For normalization, 1 million high-quality reads were randomly selected from each sample, with every read carrying a distinct molecular identifier. Reads sharing molecular identifiers were discarded rather than binned into consensus sequences. MiTCR, run with a Q25 quality threshold and the strictest error-elimination algorithm, handled CDR3 identification, clonotype clustering and error correction. Lower-bound total TCR beta diversity was estimated with a nonparametric unseen species model using Euler transformation. The raw public reads went through TCRdb reprocessing: fastp at Q25, MiXCR clone calling, in-frame beta chains kept. Here each entry gathers all rows of one CDR3 protein and keeps the most common genes and DNA. The V and J calls reflect TCRdb's pipeline rather than the authors' work. For this sample the table gives 1.5 million to 2 million distinct CDR3 sequences, of which 28% were detected only once. The ten largest make up roughly 8% of the sample.

Points the paper makes about the study in general: Because profiling used bulk unsorted PBMCs, naive and antigen-experienced compartments could not be compared conclusively. Compared with the aged group, more naive CD4+ T cells, fewer expanded clones and increased TCR diversity were shown by the long-lived group, suggesting age selection. Estimates of total diversity based on one million sequenced T cells were regarded as lower bounds and as underestimates. The percentage of naive T cells measured by flow cytometry correlated strongly with observed TCR beta diversity. Because donor CMV infection status was unknown, age-related changes in expanded clonotypes were potentially confounded. Observed TCR beta diversity per million T cells fell roughly linearly with age, and a significant reduction was already apparent by age roughly 40.

The receptor comes from a woman in her twenties or thirties in good health. The rearranged chain carries TRBV20-1 and TRBJ2-3, with 7 bases in between that match TRBD1. The sequencing input was blood. The CDR3 here reads CSATKRQGRGADTQYF. The sequence in DNA is TGCAGTGCTACGAAAAGACAGGGTAGGGGTGCAGATACGCAGTATTTT.